The clone carrying this T cell receptor (beta chain) was found a few times. Its antigen is not known. V was clipped by 8 bases and J by 2 bases, with 15 bases between them. The V gene's germline CDR1 is SNHLY and CDR2 FYNNEI. This CDR3 spans 14 amino acids. Every bit of the isolated RNA underwent reverse transcription, so sequencing read expressed TCRB transcripts. Each sample of naive, central memory or regulatory T cells had, on average, approximately 3.5 million reads. The protocol was immunoSEQ multiplex PCR, while the TCRdb copy is restricted to in-frame clones and leaves out a portion. Seen here are hundreds of thousands of clones, around an eighth observed once, and the top ten hold 0.02% to 0.025%. The sample is drawn from a study of beta chain features in type 1 diabetes. Overall study findings and caveats: All four CD4+ subsets of Type 1 diabetes patients contained TCRB CDR3s that were moderately but significantly shorter. Junctions at VDJ sites from type 1 diabetes patients had fewer insertions and more deletions. Sequencing of cDNA might inflate the share of cells that strongly express TCR.

This chain joins TRBV2 and TRBJ2-5; D perhaps matches TRBD1 (5 bases). The source of this sequence is a man in his late teens or twenties with type 1 diabetes. Sequenced input: naive CD4+ T cells from blood. For the CDR3, the DNA is TGTGCCAGCCGAAATGGGGCTAATCAAGAGACCCAGTACTTC. Its protein is CASRNGANQETQYF.